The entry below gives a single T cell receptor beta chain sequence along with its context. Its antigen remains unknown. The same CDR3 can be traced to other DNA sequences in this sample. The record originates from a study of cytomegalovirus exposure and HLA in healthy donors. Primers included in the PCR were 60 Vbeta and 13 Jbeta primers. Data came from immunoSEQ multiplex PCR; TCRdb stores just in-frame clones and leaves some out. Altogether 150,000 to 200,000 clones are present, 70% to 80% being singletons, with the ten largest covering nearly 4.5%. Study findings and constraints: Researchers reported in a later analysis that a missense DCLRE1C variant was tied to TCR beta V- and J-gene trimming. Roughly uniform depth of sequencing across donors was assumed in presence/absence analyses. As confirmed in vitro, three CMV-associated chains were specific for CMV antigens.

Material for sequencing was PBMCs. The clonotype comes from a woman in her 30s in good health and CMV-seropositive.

The CDR3 loop is CASSPGQGGGYTF. The CDR3 DNA reads as TGTGCCAGCAGCCCCGGACAGGGGGGGGGCTACACCTTC. The genes are TRBV7-2 and TRBJ1-2, with 10 positions matching TRBD1. The CDR3 is 13 residues long. Germline CDR1 is SGHTA and CDR2 is FQGNSA. V lost 5 bases and J lost 8; bases outside the gene matches: 5.